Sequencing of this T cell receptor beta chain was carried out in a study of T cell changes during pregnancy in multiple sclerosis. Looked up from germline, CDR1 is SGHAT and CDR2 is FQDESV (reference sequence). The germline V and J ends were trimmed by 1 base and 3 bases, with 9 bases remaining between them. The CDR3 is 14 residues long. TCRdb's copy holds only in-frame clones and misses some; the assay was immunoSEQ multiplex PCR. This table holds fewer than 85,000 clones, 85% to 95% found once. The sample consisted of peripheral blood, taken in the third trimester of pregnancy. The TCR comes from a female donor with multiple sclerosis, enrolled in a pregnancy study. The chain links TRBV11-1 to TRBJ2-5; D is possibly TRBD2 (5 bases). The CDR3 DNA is TGTGCCAGCAGCTTAGGGGAGTGGAAAGAGACCCAGTACTTC. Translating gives CASSLGEWKETQYF.